This TCR beta chain was captured by sequencing in a study of PD-L1 blockade in urothelial cancer. Study background: The median T cell count in blood samples was around 150,000. Study outcomes and limitations: Lower pretreatment blood TCR clonality, under the median, predicted better survival, researchers reported. The study found that durable-benefit patients expanded tumor-associated blood clones more at 3 weeks.

V was clipped by 0 bases and J by 2 bases, with 7 bases between them. Germline V lookup: CDR1 GTSNPN, CDR2 SVGIG (reference sequence). The CDR3 is 13 amino acids. Time point: pretreatment peripheral blood. Only in-frame clones appear in the TCRdb table, and some are missing; sequencing was by immunoSEQ multiplex PCR. The table includes about 88,000 clones, roughly 90% detected once. This clone was recorded a few times. Its antigen is currently unknown. The source material was PBMCs, sampled around atezolizumab (anti-PD-L1) treatment. This TCR derives from an elderly woman with urothelial cancer. The chain employs TRBV30 and TRBJ1-1; D is ambiguous. The CDR3 loop reads CAWSVGPNTEAFF. The CDR3 DNA sequence: TGTGCCTGGAGTGTCGGTCCAAACACTGAAGCTTTCTTT.